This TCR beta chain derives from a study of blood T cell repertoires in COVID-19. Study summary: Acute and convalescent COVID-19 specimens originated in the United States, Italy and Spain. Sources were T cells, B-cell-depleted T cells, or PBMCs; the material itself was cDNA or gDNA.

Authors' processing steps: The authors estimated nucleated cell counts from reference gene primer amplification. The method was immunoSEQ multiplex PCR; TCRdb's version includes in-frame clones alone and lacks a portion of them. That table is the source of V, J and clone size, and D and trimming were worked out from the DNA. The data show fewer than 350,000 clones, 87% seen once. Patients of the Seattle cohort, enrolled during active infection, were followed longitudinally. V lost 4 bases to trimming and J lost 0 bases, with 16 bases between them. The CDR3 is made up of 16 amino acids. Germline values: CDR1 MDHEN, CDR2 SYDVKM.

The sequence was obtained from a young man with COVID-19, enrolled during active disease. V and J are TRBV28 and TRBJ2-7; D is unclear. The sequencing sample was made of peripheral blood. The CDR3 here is CASSYHGSSSSYEQYF. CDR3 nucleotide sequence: TGTGCCAGCAGTTACCACGGCAGTTCTAGCTCCTACGAGCAGTACTTC.